The source of this T cell receptor beta chain is a study of T cell changes during pregnancy in multiple sclerosis. Using immunoSEQ multiplex PCR, the repertoire was profiled, and TCRdb retains in-frame clones only, with some absent. The data hold approximately 59,000 clones, with about 93% observed a single time. CDR1 and CDR2 from the germline V gene are SGHNT and YYREEE (reference sequence). Trimming at V came to 0 bases and at J to 5 bases, leaving 10 bases not matched to a gene. The CDR3 runs 17 residues. The material was peripheral blood, obtained in the third trimester of pregnancy. The origin of this receptor is a female donor in good health, enrolled as a control in a pregnancy study. The chain employs TRBV5-4 and TRBJ2-3; 9 bases fit TRBD2. CDR3 protein: CASSLASSGGLKDTQYF. The CDR3, as DNA: TGTGCCAGCAGCTTGGCCTCGAGCGGGGGGTTAAAAGATACGCAGTATTTT.